Given below is one TCR beta chain in context. Its target is not known. The PCR made use of 60 Vbeta and 13 Jbeta primers. Here immunoSEQ multiplex PCR was the method, and the copy in TCRdb shows in-frame clones only, minus some. Here the sample spans 90,000 to 100,000 clones, 55% to 75% being singletons. The data derive from a study of cytomegalovirus exposure and HLA in healthy donors. Study-level results: Productive rates of about 90% or about 30% were seen for most TCR beta V segments in an earlier analysis.

Healthy individuals who donated bone marrow served as the donors. The V gene end was trimmed by 7 bases and the J gene end by 10 bases; junction bases not matched to a gene: 2. The CDR3 loop spans 13 amino acids. Germline CDR1 SGHNT, CDR2 YYREEE (reference sequence). This sequence originates from a man aged 45-65 years in good health and CMV-seronegative. The chain recombines TRBV5-4 with TRBJ2-1, with 16 bases identical to TRBD2. Material: PBMCs. The DNA of the CDR3 is TGTGCCAGCGGGACTAGCGGGAGGGCGGAGCAGTTCTTC. Translated, it gives CASGTSGRAEQFF.